A selection of T cell receptor beta chains follows, all from one sample in a study of radiotherapy plus CTLA-4 blockade in lung cancer. Data came from immunoSEQ multiplex PCR; TCRdb stores just in-frame clones and leaves some out. The data contain about 85,000 clones, 75% to 90% of them singletons. The sample was peripheral blood, taken from a patient treated with radiotherapy plus ipilimumab. The receptor source for this set is a human donor with non-small cell lung cancer who had a partial response to radiotherapy plus ipilimumab. Each CDR3 is given with its conserved first and last residue. D genes are given only for firm matches. Where a row states a size, it is once, few, many or the class of an expanded clone; other rows omit it.

d_call	v_call	cdr3_length	clone_size	j_call	cdr3_nt	cdr3_aa
TRBD2	TRBV9	17	once	TRBJ2-2	TGTGCCAGCAGCGTTGGCGGGAGGCCAGCCGTCACCGGGGAGCTGTTTTTT	CASSVGGRPAVTGELFF
-	TRBV30	14	-	TRBJ1-1	TGTGCCTGGAGTCTTCAGGGGAGTTGGACTGAAGCTTTCTTT	CAWSLQGSWTEAFF
-	TRBV4-3	17	-	TRBJ1-4	TGCGCCAGCAGCCCGGGGGATCGTGGGTACCTTAATGAAAAACTGTTTTTT	CASSPGDRGYLNEKLFF
-	TRBV7-2	16	-	TRBJ1-5	TGTGCCAGTTCGTACGGAGATCCCGGGGGCAATCAGCCCCAGCATTTT	CASSYGDPGGNQPQHF
TRBD1	TRBV18	15	-	TRBJ2-2	TGTGCCAGCTCTACCGGACAGGGAGAGACCGGGGAGCTGTTTTTT	CASSTGQGETGELFF
-	TRBV19	14	-	TRBJ1-3	TGTGCCAGTTCCCGGAAGAGGTCTGGAAACACCATATATTTT	CASSRKRSGNTIYF
TRBD1	TRBV28	19	-	TRBJ2-7	TGTGCCAGCAGTTTTAGGCTCGGCAGGGGGCCGTCCCACTCCTACGAGCAGTACTTC	CASSFRLGRGPSHSYEQYF
TRBD2	TRBV10-3	18	-	TRBJ2-3	TGTGCCATCAGTGAGTCGGGTAGCGGGGGGCCTAGCACAGATACGCAGTATTTT	CAISESGSGGPSTDTQYF
TRBD1	TRBV10-1	15	-	TRBJ1-1	TGCGCCAGCAGGAGGGGACAGGGGGCCGACACTGAAGCTTTCTTT	CASRRGQGADTEAFF
-	TRBV4-3	16	-	TRBJ1-2	TGCGCCAGCAGCCAAGATCTTACAGGGTATGGCTATGGCTACACCTTC	CASSQDLTGYGYGYTF
-	TRBV14	17	-	TRBJ1-1	TGTGCCAGCAGCCAGGGGGGAACCGGGACCCAAGGTACTGAAGCTTTCTTT	CASSQGGTGTQGTEAFF
TRBD2	TRBV7-9	16	-	TRBJ2-7	TGTGCCAGCAGCTCCCTGGGTAGCGGGAGTACCTACGAGCAGTACTTC	CASSSLGSGSTYEQYF
TRBD2	TRBV11-1	15	-	TRBJ2-3	TGTGCCAGCAGACCGGGACTAGCGGGACACAATACGCAGTATTTT	CASRPGLAGHNTQYF
-	TRBV19	14	-	TRBJ1-5	TGTGCCACGCACCACAGGGTTAGCAATCAGCCCCAGCATTTT	CATHHRVSNQPQHF
TRBD1	TRBV15	17	-	TRBJ1-4	TGTGCCACCAGCAGACGGGGACAGGGCCTAACTAATGAAAAACTGTTTTTT	CATSRRGQGLTNEKLFF
-	TRBV30	13	-	TRBJ1-4	TGTGCCTGGAGTGGCGGGAATAATGAAAAACTGTTTTTT	CAWSGGNNEKLFF
-	TRBV2	13	-	TRBJ1-2	TGTGCCATCGACCCAACAGGATACTATGGCTACACCTTC	CAIDPTGYYGYTF
-	TRBV30	16	-	TRBJ1-5	TGTGCCTGGAGCGCCCCTACAGCGGTCAGCAATCAGCCCCAGCATTTT	CAWSAPTAVSNQPQHF
-	TRBV5-1	15	-	TRBJ1-2	TGCGCCAGCAGCGGGAACAGGCCACCTAACTATGGCTACACCTTC	CASSGNRPPNYGYTF
TRBD1	TRBV5-1	14	once	TRBJ2-5	TGCGCCAGCAGCTTAACAGGGGCCCAAGAGACCCAGTACTTC	CASSLTGAQETQYF
-	TRBV2	11	-	TRBJ2-1	TGTGCCAGCAAGACTTCCAATGAGCAGTTCTTC	CASKTSNEQFF
TRBD1	TRBV25-1	17	-	TRBJ2-2	TGTGCCAGCAGCAGACGGTCAGGGGGCGCCGGGACCGGGGAGCTGTTTTTT	CASSRRSGGAGTGELFF
-	TRBV18	17	-	TRBJ1-5	TGTGCCAGCTCACCAATAAGACAGGATTATAGCAATCAGCCCCAGCATTTT	CASSPIRQDYSNQPQHF
-	TRBV28	13	-	TRBJ1-1	TGTGCCAGCAGTTCCTCCCCCCGGGGTCTAGCTTTCTTT	CASSSSPRGLAFF
-	TRBV19	19	-	TRBJ1-5	TGTGCCAGTAGTATGATGCCCCGTCGGGGGGTAGTTGGAGGTCAGCCCCAGCATTTT	CASSMMPRRGVVGGQPQHF
-	TRBV5-4	14	few	TRBJ2-5	TGTGCCAGCAGCTTGGTCGACTCGTGGGAGACCCAGTACTTC	CASSLVDSWETQYF
TRBD1	TRBV19	19	-	TRBJ1-1	TGTGCCAGTAGCTCCCGCACCGGGTCCGGGACAGGGGTGAACACTGAAGCTTTCTTT	CASSSRTGSGTGVNTEAFF
-	TRBV5-5	14	-	TRBJ2-7	TGTGCCAGCAGCTTGTACTTGGACAGCTACGAGCAGTACTTC	CASSLYLDSYEQYF
-	TRBV6-1	14	-	TRBJ1-2	TGTGCCAGCAGTCGCCGGAGAGGCGGCGATGGCTACACCTTC	CASSRRRGGDGYTF
-	TRBV28	12	-	TRBJ1-4	TGTGCCAGCCGCCGACCACGGGGGATTGAGTTTTTT	CASRRPRGIEFF
TRBD1	TRBV5-1	15	-	TRBJ1-6	TGCGCCAGCACCGGAGGGGACAGGTATAATTCACCCCTCCACTTT	CASTGGDRYNSPLHF
-	TRBV5-4	15	-	TRBJ2-7	TGTGCCAGCAGCTTGGAGGGGTACGGCTCCTACGAGCAGTACTTC	CASSLEGYGSYEQYF
-	TRBV6-1	13	-	TRBJ1-4	TGTGCCAGCGAAGTTACTGCGGGTGAAAAACTGTTTTTT	CASEVTAGEKLFF
-	TRBV7-9	15	-	TRBJ1-1	TGTGCCAGCAGCTTAGGGAGTCGGGTTAACACTGAAGCTTTCTTT	CASSLGSRVNTEAFF
-	TRBV30	14	-	TRBJ1-4	TGTGCCTGGAGTGTACCCAGGGGTGGGGAAAAACTGTTTTTT	CAWSVPRGGEKLFF
TRBD2	TRBV15	17	-	TRBJ2-3	TGTGCCACCTGCCCCCGGCTTGGGGGAGGGCCCACAGATACGCAGTATTTT	CATCPRLGGGPTDTQYF
-	TRBV5-1	15	-	TRBJ2-3	TGCGCCAGCAGCTTGGACCCCAGGAGGGCAGATACGCAGTATTTT	CASSLDPRRADTQYF
TRBD2	TRBV27	17	-	TRBJ2-1	TGTGCCAGCAGTTTTCGGACTAGCGGGTCTTCCTACAATGAGCAGTTCTTC	CASSFRTSGSSYNEQFF
TRBD1	TRBV27	17	-	TRBJ1-1	TGTGCCAGCAGTTTAATGGGACAGGGTTTTCCGATGAAAGAAGCTTTCTTT	CASSLMGQGFPMKEAFF
TRBD1	TRBV28	13	-	TRBJ1-2	TGTGCCAGCAGTTCGGGACAGGAGTATGGCTACACCTTC	CASSSGQEYGYTF